Shown below are 17 T cell receptor beta chains from a single sample sequenced in a study of blood T cell repertoires in COVID-19. Assay: immunoSEQ multiplex PCR; the TCRdb copy retains only in-frame clones and omits some. Of over 50,000 clones in the sample, around 87% were seen once. The sample comprised peripheral blood. The receptor source for this set is a human donor in a cohort sampled during active COVID-19.

The rearrangement uses TRBV6-5 and TRBJ1-3; TRBD1 is a possible D gene (5 bases). The CDR3 totals 15 residues. CDR1 is MNHEY, CDR2 SVGAGI, per germline. The ends were cut back, 5 bases at V and 4 bases at J, with 15 bases in the middle. Here the CDR3 reads CASSIQGVKGNTIYF. The DNA of the CDR3 is TGTGCCAGCAGTATTCAGGGTGTGAAAGGAAACACCATATATTTT.

The chain carries TRBV5-4 and TRBJ1-2; D possibly corresponds to TRBD1 (6 bases). Germline V gene sequence: CDR1 SGHNT, CDR2 YYREEE (reference sequence). CDR3 size: 17 residues. Trimming removed 4 bases from V and 0 bases from J, with 19 bases in between. CDR3 in DNA: TGTGCCAGCAGCCTCTTTCTAGGGACATGGTCTAACTATGGCTACACCTTC. Its translation: CASSLFLGTWSNYGYTF.

The chain has TRBV4-3 and TRBJ2-1, with TRBD2 identical over 10 bases. The CDR3 is made up of 16 amino acids. Germline loops: CDR1 LGHNA, CDR2 YSLEER. V was clipped by 3 bases and J by 1 base; unmatched bases: 3. The CDR3 nucleotides are TGCGCCAGCAGCCAGGAGGGACTAGCGTCCTACAATGAGCAGTTCTTC. This encodes CASSQEGLASYNEQFF.

This clone appeared a few times. V and J are TRBV3-1 (or the pseudogene TRBV3-2) and TRBJ2-1, with TRBD2 identical over 9 bases. V shed 1 base, J shed 7 bases, and the junction held 14 bases outside the gene matches. Per the germline V gene, CDR1 is LGHDT and CDR2 is YNNKEL (reference sequence). This CDR3 is 18 amino acids long. CDR3: CASSQVVGKGLAGNEQFF. The CDR3, as DNA: TGTGCCAGCAGCCAAGTGGTGGGAAAGGGACTAGCCGGGAATGAGCAGTTCTTC.

J is TRBJ2-1 and V is TRBV5-1, with TRBD2 matching over 9 bases. The CDR3 totals 12 residues. Germline-derived CDR1 and CDR2 are SGHRS and YFSETQ. J lost 14 bases, V lost 0 bases, and 3 bases had no gene match. CDR3 nucleotides: TGCGCCAGCAGCTTGGTGCGGGAGGGGGAGTTCTTC. It is translated as CASSLVREGEFF.

V gene TRBV7-9 combines with J gene TRBJ1-2; TRBD1 agrees at 11 bases. After removal of 5 bases from V and 2 bases from J, the junction contained 4 bases not matched to a gene. This CDR3 spans 15 amino acids. Germline V gene sequence: CDR1 SEHNR, CDR2 FQNEAQ (reference sequence). The CDR3 spells CASSPGQGANYGYTF. CDR3 bases: TGTGCCAGCAGCCCAGGACAGGGGGCAAACTATGGCTACACCTTC.

The chain carries TRBV4-1 and TRBJ2-7; perhaps TRBD2 as D (5 bases). Trimming stripped 4 bases from V and 3 bases from J, with 10 bases between. This CDR3 is 13 amino acids long. Germline CDR1 and CDR2: MGHRA and YSYEKL. CDR3 loop: CASSPDYNYEQYF. The CDR3 coding sequence is TGCGCCAGCAGCCCCGACTACAACTACGAGCAGTACTTC.

J is TRBJ2-7 and V is TRBV5-4; a weak D match, TRBD1 (5 bases). V was cut by 2 bases and J by 2 bases, with 14 bases left in between. This CDR3 spans 15 amino acids. The germline V gene has CDR1 SGHNT and CDR2 YYREEE (reference sequence). The chain's CDR3 is CASSFSQGSAYEQYF. In DNA form, the CDR3 reads TGTGCCAGCAGCTTCTCGCAGGGAAGCGCCTACGAGCAGTACTTC. The variable domain in full, with the rest retrieved from reference TRBV5-4 and TRBJ2-7, is ETGVTQSPTHLIKTRGQQVTLRCSSQSGHNTVSWYQQALGQGPQFIFQYYREEENGRGNFPPRFSGLQFPNYSSELNVNALELDDSALYLCASSFSQGSAYEQYFGPGTRLTVT.

V gene TRBV19 combines with J gene TRBJ2-7; D gene unclear. The CDR3 has 14 residues. Trimming removed 3 bases from V and 2 bases from J, with 11 bases in between. Germline V gene data show CDR1 as LNHDA and CDR2 as SQIVND (reference sequence). DNA for the CDR3: TGTGCCAGTAGTATCCCCAGCAGGACCTACGAGCAGTACTTC. It codes for CASSIPSRTYEQYF. Full variable domain (rest looked up from reference TRBV19 and TRBJ2-7): DGGITQSPKYLFRKEGQNVTLSCEQNLNHDAMYWYRQDPGQGLRLIYYSQIVNDFQKGDIAEGYSVSREKKESFPLTVTSAQKNPTAFYLCASSIPSRTYEQYFGPGTRLTVT.

The chain is built from TRBV7-3 and TRBJ2-3, with 7 bases fitting TRBD1. This CDR3 is 13 amino acids long. The V gene end was trimmed by 10 bases and the J gene end by 4 bases; junction bases not matched to a gene: 8. Germline V gene lookup returns CDR1 SGHTA and CDR2 FQGTGA. Here the CDR3 DNA reads TGTGCCACCTCGGACAGGTCCGCAGATACGCAGTATTTT. Its protein product is CATSDRSADTQYF.

The J gene is TRBJ2-1, the V gene TRBV7-3, with D possibly being TRBD2 (6 bases). Germline loops: CDR1 SGHTA, CDR2 FQGTGA. The germline V and J ends were trimmed by 5 bases and 6 bases, with 11 bases remaining between them. This CDR3 is built from 13 residues. The CDR3 sequence is CASSLGTPNEQFF. CDR3 coding DNA: TGTGCCAGCAGCCTCGGGACTCCCAATGAGCAGTTCTTC.

The rearrangement links TRBV6-1 to TRBJ1-5; 8 nucleotides match TRBD1. Germline V gene data show CDR1 as MNHNS and CDR2 as SASEGT. The CDR3 covers 17 residues. The J segment lost 4 bases and the V segment lost 1 base, leaving 9 bases of the junction unmatched. The CDR3 reads CASSEGLDRVKNQPQHF. DNA for the CDR3: TGTGCCAGCAGTGAAGGCCTGGACAGGGTAAAAAATCAGCCCCAGCATTTT.

The rearrangement uses TRBV28 and TRBJ2-2; 12 nucleotides match TRBD2. With 3 bases clipped from V and 6 bases from J, the junction kept 8 bases outside the gene matches. The V gene's germline CDR1 is MDHEN and CDR2 SYDVKM. The CDR3 consists of 17 residues. CDR3 region: CASSFPLAGGPSGELFF. In DNA, the CDR3 is TGTGCCAGCAGTTTCCCCCTAGCGGGAGGGCCGTCCGGGGAGCTGTTTTTT.

The chain has TRBV5-8 and TRBJ1-2; TRBD1 aligns across 7 bases. Unmatched junction bases numbered 16, after V lost 6 bases and J lost 8 bases. Per germline, CDR1 SGHTS and CDR2 YDEGEE. The CDR3 covers 15 residues. The CDR3: CASTTPIKGAWGYTF. CDR3 DNA sequence: TGTGCCAGCACCACTCCCATAAAGGGGGCATGGGGCTACACCTTC.

The gene calls are TRBV4-3 and TRBJ2-1, with 7 positions matching TRBD1. V lost 3 bases, J lost 7 bases, and 6 bases stayed unmatched. This CDR3 spans 14 amino acids. The germline V gene encodes CDR1 LGHNA and CDR2 YSLEER. For the CDR3, the DNA is TGCGCCAGCAGCCAGTCGACAGGGATAAATGAGCAGTTCTTC. Protein: CASSQSTGINEQFF.

This chain uses TRBV27 with TRBJ2-1; 13 nucleotides line up with TRBD2. V gave up 6 bases and J gave up 15 bases; unmatched junction bases: 11. The germline gives CDR1 MNHEY, CDR2 SMNVEV (reference sequence). The CDR3 loop spans 14 amino acids. CDR3 sequence (DNA): TGTGCCAGCAGGACCCCGGGACTAGCGGGATACGCGTTCTTC. Translated: CASRTPGLAGYAFF.

The rearrangement uses TRBV7-5 and TRBJ2-7; TRBD1 is the table's D call, not checked against the DNA. TRBV7-5 is a recognized pseudogene. This CDR3 contains 14 residues. CDR3 residues: CVRSLRTSTYEQYF. In nucleotides, the CDR3 is TGTGTCAGAAGCTTACGAACATCCACCTACGAGCAGTACTTC.